The text below deals with one T cell receptor (beta chain). This sample was included in a study of CD8+CD57+ T cells in acquired aplastic anemia. Study-level background: Sorted CD4+ and CD8+ cells gave a mean 3.2 ug DNA, range roughly 0.2 to 27.4 ug.

It was genomic DNA that served as the template for profiling TCR beta VDJ and CDR3. TCRdb itself ran the reads through MiXCR, one entry per CDR3 protein. The sample lists 310,000 or so distinct CDR3 sequences; roughly 61% were seen once. V lost 5 bases and J 4 bases, leaving 15 bases between the germline ends. The CDR3 spans 14 residues. The germline gives CDR1 MNHNY, CDR2 SVGAGI (reference sequence). Whoever was chosen for sequencing had shown CD8+CD57+ cell expansion by flow cytometry. The chain couples TRBV6-6 to TRBJ2-7, with a tentative D call TRBD1 (7 bases). Sequencing was performed on sorted CD4+, CD8+, or CD8+CD57+ T cells (not recorded which) from PBMCs. The clonotype comes from a human donor with aplastic anemia. The CDR3 region is CASSESRGEYEQYF. The CDR3 coding sequence is TGTGCCAGCAGTGAATCCAGGGGGGAGTACGAGCAGTACTTC.